Following are 3 T cell receptor beta chains from one sample sequenced in a study of blood T cell repertoires in COVID-19. Profiling relied on immunoSEQ multiplex PCR, and the TCRdb table lists in-frame clones only, not all of them. The top ten hold around 27% of the sample, which has about 230,000 clones, over 80% seen once. Sequenced sample: peripheral blood. These receptors were taken from a man aged 40-50 years with acute or convalescent COVID-19.

The rearrangement joins TRBV6-1 to TRBJ2-1, with D maybe TRBD1 (5 bases). Germline CDR1 reads MNHNS; CDR2 reads SASEGT. CDR3 length equals 16 residues. The V and J ends lost 4 bases and 0 bases respectively, with 13 bases between them. The CDR3: CASSVWGGSSYNEQFF. CDR3 DNA sequence: TGTGCCAGCAGTGTGTGGGGCGGAAGCTCCTACAATGAGCAGTTCTTC.

The chain joins TRBV4-2 to TRBJ1-4; TRBD1 agrees at 9 bases. This CDR3 is built from 17 residues. CDR1 LGHNA and CDR2 YNFKEQ come from the germline V gene. Trimming took 0 bases from V and 7 from J; bases not matched to a gene: 9. Here the CDR3 reads CASSQDLMGQGREKLFF. The CDR3 DNA is TGTGCCAGCAGCCAAGATCTGATGGGACAGGGACGTGAAAAACTGTTTTTT.

This chain links TRBV5-1 with TRBJ1-2; TRBD1 might be the D (5 bases). The CDR3 extends over 14 amino acids. Trimming shortened V by 0 bases and J by 7 bases, and 13 bases separated the two germline ends. CDR1 and CDR2 (germline): SGHRS, YFSETQ. This CDR3 is CASSLGAGTVGYTF. In DNA form, the CDR3 reads TGCGCCAGCAGCTTGGGAGCCGGGACTGTTGGCTACACCTTC.